Listed below are T cell receptor beta chains from one sample, sequenced in a study of OX40 agonist ivuxolimab in advanced cancers. The method was immunoSEQ multiplex PCR; TCRdb's version includes in-frame clones alone and lacks a portion of them. The sample shows tens of thousands of clones, about 80% of them seen only once. The sample consisted of CD4+ or CD8+ T cells sorted from blood, taken in a trial of the OX40 agonist ivuxolimab. These receptors all stem from an adult with an advanced solid tumor such as melanoma, head and neck, liver or kidney cancer. CDR3s include the opening cysteine and the closing phenylalanine or tryptophan. Each record gives: J gene, CDR3 length, D gene, clone size, V gene, CDR3 protein, CDR3 DNA. A D gene is named only where the DNA matches it firmly. Some rows have no size entry. The others give once, few or many, or a class for an expanded clone.

TRBJ2-2,14,NA,NA,TRBV5-4,CASTLLGNTGELFF,TGTGCCAGCACCCTACTAGGGAACACCGGGGAGCTGTTTTTT
TRBJ1-2,16,TRBD1,NA,TRBV5-6,CASSPLGSLQGYGYTF,TGTGCCAGCAGTCCACTGGGGTCGTTACAGGGGTATGGCTACACCTTC
TRBJ1-5,14,NA,NA,TRBV10-2,CASSPTDSNQPQHF,TGCGCCAGCAGCCCGACAGATAGCAATCAGCCCCAGCATTTT
TRBJ1-4,15,TRBD1,NA,TRBV7-9,CASSLQQGAGEKLFF,TGTGCCAGCAGCTTACAACAGGGGGCGGGTGAAAAACTGTTTTTT
TRBJ2-5,14,TRBD1,once,TRBV7-7,CASSIDRGIGTQYF,TGTGCCAGCAGCATAGACAGGGGCATTGGGACCCAGTACTTC
TRBJ2-3,16,TRBD2,NA,TRBV11-2,CASSPSGRGGRDTQYF,TGTGCCAGCAGCCCCTCGGGGCGGGGGGGTAGAGATACGCAGTATTTT
TRBJ1-2,16,NA,NA,TRBV5-4,CASSFPGRWANYGYTF,TGTGCCAGCAGCTTTCCGGGCCGTTGGGCTAACTATGGCTACACCTTC
TRBJ2-3,17,TRBD2,NA,TRBV11-2,CASSFRGSVAGADTQYF,TGTGCCAGCAGCTTCCGGGGTTCGGTAGCGGGGGCAGATACGCAGTATTTT
TRBJ1-1,14,NA,NA,TRBV19,CASSIDRTNTEAFF,TGTGCCAGTAGTATAGACAGGACGAACACTGAAGCTTTCTTT
TRBJ2-7,14,TRBD1,few,TRBV7-2,CASSLGTGFYEQYF,TGTGCCAGCAGCCTAGGGACAGGGTTCTACGAGCAGTACTTC
TRBJ2-3,14,TRBD2,NA,TRBV5-1,CASSLSGFRDTQYF,TGCGCCAGCAGCCTTAGCGGGTTCCGGGATACGCAGTATTTT
TRBJ2-7,14,NA,NA,TRBV7-2,CASSLDPHSYEQYF,TGTGCCAGCAGCTTAGACCCACATTCCTACGAGCAGTACTTC
TRBJ2-1,14,NA,NA,TRBV4-2,CASSTRRGDNEQFF,TGTGCCAGCAGCACCCGGAGGGGGGACAATGAGCAGTTCTTC
TRBJ2-1,11,NA,NA,TRBV2,CASSADNEQFF,TGTGCCAGCAGCGCCGACAATGAGCAGTTCTTC
TRBJ1-3,14,NA,NA,TRBV5-5,CASSSRVSGNTIYF,TGTGCCAGCAGCTCCAGAGTCTCTGGAAACACCATATATTTT
TRBJ1-2,13,NA,NA,TRBV6-5,CASSTGSGWGYTF,TGTGCCAGCAGTACAGGGTCGGGTTGGGGCTACACCTTC
TRBJ2-5,13,NA,few,TRBV29-1,CSVSLQAQETQYF,TGCAGCGTTAGCTTACAGGCCCAAGAGACCCAGTACTTC
TRBJ1-1,15,TRBD1,NA,TRBV15,CATSRDGRGQTEAFF,TGTGCCACCAGCAGAGATGGCAGGGGGCAGACTGAAGCTTTCTTT
TRBJ1-2,13,NA,NA,TRBV7-9,CASSPGRDYGYTF,TGTGCCAGCAGCCCCGGACGGGACTATGGCTACACCTTC
TRBJ1-2,13,TRBD1,once,TRBV5-8,CASRMVGGRGYTF,TGTGCCAGCAGAATGGTAGGGGGCCGTGGCTACACCTTC
TRBJ1-2,12,NA,NA,TRBV4-1,CASSQSDYGYTF,TGCGCCAGCAGCCAAAGTGACTATGGCTACACCTTC
TRBJ2-1,18,NA,NA,TRBV27,CASSFTRLGIGVYNEQFF,TGTGCCAGCAGTTTTACGAGATTAGGCATAGGGGTCTACAATGAGCAGTTCTTC
TRBJ2-3,16,NA,NA,TRBV6-5,CASSYSMSSRTDTQYF,TGTGCCAGCAGTTACTCGATGTCTAGTCGCACAGATACGCAGTATTTT
TRBJ1-3,14,NA,NA,TRBV5-4,CASSPGRFGNTIYF,TGTGCCAGCAGCCCAGGGAGGTTTGGAAACACCATATATTTT
TRBJ2-7,13,NA,NA,TRBV5-4,CASSLGLFYEQYF,TGTGCCAGCAGCTTGGGGCTTTTCTACGAGCAGTACTTC
TRBJ2-1,13,NA,NA,TRBV15,CATSRDRNNEQFF,TGTGCCACCAGCAGAGATCGGAACAATGAGCAGTTCTTC
TRBJ2-3,16,NA,NA,TRBV2,CASSMAGPTSTDTQYF,TGTGCCAGCAGCATGGCAGGACCTACTAGCACAGATACGCAGTATTTT
TRBJ1-1,13,NA,NA,TRBV7-2,CASSFQGWTEAFF,TGTGCCAGCAGCTTTCAGGGATGGACTGAAGCTTTCTTT
TRBJ2-3,16,NA,NA,TRBV6-6,CASKLSEGTYTDTQYF,TGTGCCAGTAAACTATCTGAGGGGACCTACACAGATACGCAGTATTTT
TRBJ2-2,17,TRBD2,NA,TRBV27,CASSLLAGGPRSGELFF,TGTGCCAGCAGTCTCCTAGCGGGGGGGCCTCGATCCGGGGAGCTGTTTTTT
TRBJ2-3,15,TRBD1,NA,TRBV15,CATTLGGQGGDTQYF,TGTGCCACCACCCTGGGTGGACAGGGTGGAGATACGCAGTATTTT
TRBJ2-1,18,NA,NA,TRBV15,CATSEESSRGPLVNEQFF,TGTGCCACCAGCGAGGAATCCTCCAGGGGTCCGCTTGTCAATGAGCAGTTCTTC
TRBJ2-3,17,NA,NA,TRBV5-1,CASSLALWQGGTDTQYF,TGCGCCAGCAGCTTGGCCCTGTGGCAGGGTGGCACAGATACGCAGTATTTT
TRBJ1-4,14,NA,once,TRBV27,CASSPRGRDEKLFF,TGTGCCAGCAGTCCCCGGGGGAGGGATGAAAAACTGTTTTTT
TRBJ1-4,16,TRBD1,few,TRBV4-2,CASSQPIGQGNEKLFF,TGTGCCAGCAGCCAACCGATCGGACAGGGAAATGAAAAACTGTTTTTT
TRBJ1-6,15,NA,NA,TRBV9,CASSVTLDPNSPLHF,TGTGCCAGCAGCGTGACTCTGGACCCAAATTCACCCCTCCACTTT
TRBJ2-3,11,NA,NA,TRBV10-3,CAIGGLDTQYF,TGTGCCATCGGCGGATTGGATACGCAGTATTTT
TRBJ1-5,13,NA,NA,TRBV2,CASDLGAGQPQHF,TGTGCCAGCGATCTGGGGGCCGGTCAGCCCCAGCATTTT
TRBJ1-5,15,NA,NA,TRBV7-2,CASSLVWAAGQPQHF,TGTGCCAGCAGCTTAGTCTGGGCAGCTGGTCAGCCCCAGCATTTT